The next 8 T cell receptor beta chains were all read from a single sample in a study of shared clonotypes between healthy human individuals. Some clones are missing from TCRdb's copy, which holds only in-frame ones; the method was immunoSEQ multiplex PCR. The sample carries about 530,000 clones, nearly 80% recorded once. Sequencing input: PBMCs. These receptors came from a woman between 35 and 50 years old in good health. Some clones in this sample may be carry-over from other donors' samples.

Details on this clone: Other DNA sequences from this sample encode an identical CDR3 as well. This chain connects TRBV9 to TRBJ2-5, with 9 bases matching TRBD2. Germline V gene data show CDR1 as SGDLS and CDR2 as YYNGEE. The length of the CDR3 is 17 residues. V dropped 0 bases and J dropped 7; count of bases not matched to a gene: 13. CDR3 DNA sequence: TGTGCCAGCAGCGTAGACCCTAGCGGGACAACTTCCCCGACCCAGTACTTC. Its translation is CASSVDPSGTTSPTQYF.

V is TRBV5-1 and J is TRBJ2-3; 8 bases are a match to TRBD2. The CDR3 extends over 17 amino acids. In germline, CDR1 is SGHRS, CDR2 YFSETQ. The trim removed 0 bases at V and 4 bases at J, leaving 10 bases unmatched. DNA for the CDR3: TGCGCCAGCAGCTTGGAGGGACTAGGCTTTATTTCAGATACGCAGTATTTT. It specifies CASSLEGLGFISDTQYF.

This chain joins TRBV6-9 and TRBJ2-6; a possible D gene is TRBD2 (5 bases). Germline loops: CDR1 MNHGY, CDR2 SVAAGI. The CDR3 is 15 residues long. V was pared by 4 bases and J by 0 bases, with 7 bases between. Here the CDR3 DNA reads TGTGCCAGCAGTTGCGGGCACTCTGGGGCCAACGTCCTGACTTTC. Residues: CASSCGHSGANVLTF.

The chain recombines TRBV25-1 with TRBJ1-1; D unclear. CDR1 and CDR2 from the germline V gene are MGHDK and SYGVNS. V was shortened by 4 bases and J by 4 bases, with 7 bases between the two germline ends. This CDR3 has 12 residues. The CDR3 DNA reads TGTGCCAGCAGTGGATGGGTCACTGAAGCTTTCTTT. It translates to CASSGWVTEAFF.

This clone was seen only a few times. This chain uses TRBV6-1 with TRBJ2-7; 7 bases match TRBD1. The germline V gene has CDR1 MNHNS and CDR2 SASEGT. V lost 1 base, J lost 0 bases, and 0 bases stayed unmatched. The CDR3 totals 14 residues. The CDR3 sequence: CASSEGDSSYEQYF. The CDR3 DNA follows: TGTGCCAGCAGTGAAGGGGACAGCTCCTACGAGCAGTACTTC.

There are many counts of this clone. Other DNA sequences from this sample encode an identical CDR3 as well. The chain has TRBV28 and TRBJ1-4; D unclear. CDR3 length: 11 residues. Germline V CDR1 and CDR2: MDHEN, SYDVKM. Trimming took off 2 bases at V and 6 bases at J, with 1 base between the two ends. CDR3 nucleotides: TGTGCCAGCAGTTTAGATGAAAAACTGTTTTTT. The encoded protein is CASSLDEKLFF.

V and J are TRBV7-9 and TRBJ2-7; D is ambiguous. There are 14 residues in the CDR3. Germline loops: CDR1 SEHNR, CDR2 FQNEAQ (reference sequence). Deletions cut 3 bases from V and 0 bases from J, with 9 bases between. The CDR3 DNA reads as TGTGCCAGCAGCTTTGACTTCAGCTCCTACGAGCAGTACTTC. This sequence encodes CASSFDFSSYEQYF.

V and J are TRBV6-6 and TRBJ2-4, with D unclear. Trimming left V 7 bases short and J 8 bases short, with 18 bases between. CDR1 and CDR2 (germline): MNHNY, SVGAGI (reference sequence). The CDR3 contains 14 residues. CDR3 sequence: CASTLKVEVDIQYF. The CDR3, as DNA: TGTGCCAGCACCCTTAAAGTTGAGGTAGACATTCAGTACTTC.